This T cell receptor beta chain was retrieved from a study of blood T cell repertoires in COVID-19. In the study overall: The origin of the acute and convalescent COVID-19 samples was the United States, Italy and Spain. T cells, B-cell-depleted T cells, or PBMCs provided the cDNA or gDNA that served as material.

Followed over time, Seattle patients had been enrolled while infection was active. This clone was observed a single time. The CDR3 is 13 residues long. The V end was cut by 6 bases, the J end by 15 bases, with 22 bases between. Source study methods: Nucleated cell counts were estimated from reference gene primer amplification. Repertoires were generated with immunoSEQ multiplex PCR, while TCRdb's copy carries only in-frame clones and drops some. V, J and clone size are those of that table, while D and trimming were read from the DNA. The sample lists around 150,000 clones, less than 90% seen once, with approximately 2.4% in the top ten.

This clonotype was obtained from a human donor with COVID-19, enrolled during active disease. The donor label of this sample is uncertain. Sequencing input: peripheral blood. V is TRBV12-3 or TRBV12-4 and J is TRBJ2-3, with D possibly TRBD1 on 8 matching bases. CDR3 nucleotides: TGTGCCAGCAGCCCCGGACAGGGAGGGCGGAAATATTTT. This encodes CASSPGQGGRKYF.